The present T cell receptor beta chain was sequenced within a study of regulatory T cells in long-lasting Graves disease. The study's findings and limits: Limited samples may have lowered accuracy. There was favoring of TRBV28, TRBJ1-2 and TRBJ2-5 in persistent disease.

For TCR beta, libraries came from iRepertoire HTBI primers and Arm-PCR of CDR3 regions. Authors' processing steps: Sequenced samples collectively carried approximately 58 TRBV and about 15 TRBJ segments. Via MiXCR, TCRdb re-called the multiplex PCR reads, giving one row per CDR3 protein. The V and J calls shown here were made by TCRdb, not taken from the authors' results. The data hold about 300,000 distinct CDR3 sequences, with about 18% observed a single time. CDR3 length equals 16 residues. Germline-derived CDR1 and CDR2 are SGHRS and YFSETQ. V was pared by 2 bases and J by 0 bases, with 14 bases between. The time point is: newly diagnosed GD, antithyroid drugs for less than 3 months. The authors made the TCR library using RNA they extracted from PBMCs. Patients came from an endocrinology department in Xi'an, China. This clonotype was seen repeatedly, ten times or more. The target antigen is unknown.

J is TRBJ1-1 and V is TRBV5-1; D not resolved. The material was peripheral blood mononuclear cells (PBMCs), obtained at new diagnosis, from a patient treated with antithyroid drugs. The TCR was taken from a female donor with Graves disease. CDR3 DNA sequence: TGCGCCAGCAGCTTATCGGCCAGCCTTATGAACACTGAAGCTTTCTTT. It codes for CASSLSASLMNTEAFF.